This TCR beta chain stems from a study of technical replicates of blood from a handful of donors. Produced via immunoSEQ multiplex PCR; TCRdb's table is partial and in-frame only. The profile shows fewer than 12,000 clones, approximately 94% of them singletons. Deletions cut 6 bases from V and 3 bases from J, with 9 bases between. The CDR3 has 13 residues. Germline CDR1 is LNHNV and CDR2 is YYDKDF (reference sequence). The material sequenced was PBMCs. The TCR was taken from a human donor in good health. The chain employs TRBV15 and TRBJ1-5; D gene ambiguous. CDR3 sequence reads: CATSPRSNQPQHF. The CDR3 nucleotides read TGTGCCACCAGTCCCAGGTCCAATCAGCCCCAGCATTTT.